A selection of T cell receptor beta chains follows, all from one sample in a study of CD8+ T cells in alopecia areata. Sequenced by immunoSEQ multiplex PCR; TCRdb stores in-frame clones only, minus some. The sample gives approximately 91,000 clones, 35% to 50% of which show up once; approximately 0.79% is in the top ten. Sample: CD4+ T cells sorted from blood. Receptor source: a human donor with alopecia areata. The CDR3 runs from the conserved cysteine through the conserved F or W. D genes are given only for firm matches. Clone size appears in some rows only: once, few, many, or a class for an expanded clone.

-	TRBV28	TRBJ2-5	-	TGTGCCAGCAGTTTAGGCCGGGTGGAGACCCAGTACTTC	CASSLGRVETQYF
-	TRBV29-1	TRBJ2-1	-	TGCAGCGTTGATATTAGCTTGGATGAGCAGTTCTTC	CSVDISLDEQFF
-	TRBV7-2	TRBJ2-3	TRBD2	TGTGCCAGCAGCTTCCCACAGGGCGGGGGGAGCACAGATACGCAGTATTTT	CASSFPQGGGSTDTQYF
few	TRBV30	TRBJ2-1	TRBD2	TGTGCTTCGGGGGGGTACTACAATGAGCAGTTCTTC	CASGGYYNEQFF
-	TRBV29-1	TRBJ2-3	TRBD2	TGCAGCGTTGAACCCCAAATGTCGGGGGGAGATACGCAGTATTTT	CSVEPQMSGGDTQYF
few	TRBV29-1	TRBJ1-2	TRBD1	TGCAGCGTAACAGGGGGGACGTCTGGCTACACCTTC	CSVTGGTSGYTF
few	TRBV29-1	TRBJ1-4	-	TGCAGCGTTGGGGCCGGTACTAATGAAAAACTGTTTTTT	CSVGAGTNEKLFF
-	TRBV5-1	TRBJ2-3	TRBD2	TGCGCCAGCAGCTTGGAAGCGGGGGACACAGATACGCAGTATTTT	CASSLEAGDTDTQYF
-	TRBV28	TRBJ2-1	-	TGTGCCACCCAGGGTCCGGTTTTTGAGCAGTTCTTC	CATQGPVFEQFF
few	TRBV6-6	TRBJ2-3	TRBD1	TGTGCCAGCAGTTACCCCTCCGGGACAGGGGCCGATACGCAGTATTTT	CASSYPSGTGADTQYF
few	TRBV28	TRBJ2-7	-	TGTGCCGCCCCGGGACCGACGTGCGAGCAGTACTTC	CAAPGPTCEQYF
-	TRBV20-1	TRBJ2-7	TRBD1	TGCAGTGCCCGGACAGGCAACGAGCAGTACTTC	CSARTGNEQYF
-	TRBV28	TRBJ2-7	TRBD1	TGTGCCAGCAGTTCCCCCGGGACAGTGCTTGACGAGCAGTACTTC	CASSSPGTVLDEQYF
-	TRBV5-1	TRBJ1-1	TRBD1	TGCGCCAGCAGCTTGGCGGACAGGGTTGGGACTGAAGCTTTCTTT	CASSLADRVGTEAFF
-	TRBV19	TRBJ2-1	-	TGTGCCAGTAGTATAGGACAGAGATACAATGAGCAGTTCTTC	CASSIGQRYNEQFF
-	TRBV30	TRBJ1-5	-	TGTGCCTGGAGTGTACAGGGAGGTCAGCCCCAGCATTTT	CAWSVQGGQPQHF
-	TRBV30	TRBJ2-7	-	TGTGCCTGGAGGTCCTGGGGTGAGCAGTACTTC	CAWRSWGEQYF
-	TRBV29-1	TRBJ1-1	-	TGCAGCGGGGGGCGCATCTTGAACACTGAAGCTTTCTTT	CSGGRILNTEAFF
-	TRBV28	TRBJ2-7	-	TGTGCCAGCAGTTTATCTCAGAACGAGCAGTACTTC	CASSLSQNEQYF
-	TRBV20-1	TRBJ2-5	-	TGCAGTGCCACAGACCTCAGGACCCAGTACTTC	CSATDLRTQYF
-	TRBV7-2	TRBJ1-2	-	TGTGCCAGCAGCTTAGCAAGGGGATGGGAAGCTAACTATGGCTACACCTTC	CASSLARGWEANYGYTF
few	TRBV5-1	TRBJ2-2	-	TGCGCCAGCAGCCCGGGCTCCGACAGCTACACCGGGGAGCTGTTTTTT	CASSPGSDSYTGELFF
-	TRBV7-2	TRBJ2-7	TRBD1	TGTGCCAGCAGCCGCGGGACAGGCCGCGAGCAGTACTTC	CASSRGTGREQYF
-	TRBV2	TRBJ2-2	-	TGTGCCAGCAAGGCAGGGACGGGAACCGGGGAGCTGTTTTTT	CASKAGTGTGELFF
few	TRBV28	TRBJ2-1	-	TGTGCCAGCACCTCGGCCGGGACACTAAACAATGAGCAGTTCTTC	CASTSAGTLNNEQFF
few	TRBV5-1	TRBJ1-1	-	TGCGCCAGCAGCCCCAGGACAGTGATGAACACTGAAGCTTTCTTT	CASSPRTVMNTEAFF
-	TRBV5-1	TRBJ2-1	TRBD1	TGCGCCAGCAGCTTGGACGGGACAGGGGGCGTAGATGAGCAGTTCTTC	CASSLDGTGGVDEQFF
-	TRBV2	TRBJ2-5	-	TGTGCCAGCAGTGTTCGGGTGGAGACCCAGTACTTC	CASSVRVETQYF
-	TRBV29-1	TRBJ2-1	TRBD2	TGCAGCGCCTCAGTAATAAGCGGGGTCTACAATGAGCAGTTCTTC	CSASVISGVYNEQFF
-	TRBV2	TRBJ2-5	-	TGTGCCAGCAGTGGGGGTTTAGGAGAGACCCAGTACTTC	CASSGGLGETQYF
-	TRBV30	TRBJ2-1	-	TGTGCCTGGAGTATCGTGACGGGGAATGAGCAGTTCTTC	CAWSIVTGNEQFF
-	TRBV30	TRBJ2-7	-	TGTGCCTGGAGACGGGGTAGGGATTACGAGCAGTACTTC	CAWRRGRDYEQYF
-	TRBV5-1	TRBJ2-7	-	TGCGCCAGCAGCTTGACCGCAGGGACCGAGCAGTACTTC	CASSLTAGTEQYF
-	TRBV6-6	TRBJ2-5	TRBD2	TGTGCCAGCAGTTCCTGGCGGGGGAAACAAGAGACCCAGTACTTC	CASSSWRGKQETQYF
once	TRBV20-1	TRBJ1-1	-	TGCAGTGCTAGTGGGGACACTGAAGCTTTCTTT	CSASGDTEAFF
-	TRBV25-1	TRBJ1-1	TRBD1	TGTGCCAGCAGTGAATTAATCGAGACAGGGGGATATCGCGCTGAAGCTTTCTTT	CASSELIETGGYRAEAFF
few	TRBV29-1	TRBJ2-1	TRBD2	TGCAGCGTTAGGAAAATCGGACTAGCGCTAAATGAGCAGTTCTTC	CSVRKIGLALNEQFF
-	TRBV29-1	TRBJ2-5	-	TGCAGCGTTGAACCCCGGCAGCAAGAGACCCAGTACTTC	CSVEPRQQETQYF
-	TRBV28	TRBJ2-7	TRBD1	TGTGCCAGCAGTGGAGGGACAGGTAACTACGAGCAGTACTTC	CASSGGTGNYEQYF
few	TRBV29-1	TRBJ1-1	-	TGCAGCGTTGGGACAAGAGACACTGAAGCTTTCTTT	CSVGTRDTEAFF
few	TRBV2	TRBJ2-3	-	TGTGCCAGCAGCGACGGGGGCCCCACAGATACGCAGTATTTT	CASSDGGPTDTQYF
-	TRBV29-1	TRBJ2-3	-	TGCAGCGTTGGGATTTTCACAGATACGCAGTATTTT	CSVGIFTDTQYF
few	TRBV5-4	TRBJ2-7	-	TGTGCCAGCAGCCGGGACTCGACTGCCTACGAGCAGTACTTC	CASSRDSTAYEQYF
few	TRBV29-1	TRBJ1-4	-	TGCGCGGGGAGGGGTGCAACTAATGAAAAACTGTTTTTT	CAGRGATNEKLFF
-	TRBV29-1	TRBJ1-2	-	TGCAGCGTAGCACAAATTCTTAACTATGGCTACACCTTC	CSVAQILNYGYTF
-	TRBV29-1	TRBJ1-2	-	TGCAGCGTTGGGTTGTCAGAAAGGAATGGCTACACCTTC	CSVGLSERNGYTF
-	TRBV29-1	TRBJ2-2	TRBD1	TGCAGCGTTGAAATTTCAGGGGGCACCGGGGAGCTGTTTTTT	CSVEISGGTGELFF
once	TRBV4-1	TRBJ2-1	-	TGCGCCAGCAGCTCCCTCTCCCGGAGATTTGGCTACAATGAGCAGTTCTTC	CASSSLSRRFGYNEQFF
-	TRBV29-1	TRBJ2-7	-	TGCAGCGTTAAAGGCGGGTCCTACGAGCAGTACTTC	CSVKGGSYEQYF
-	TRBV29-1	TRBJ1-1	-	TGCAGCGTTGAAGTCACTGAAGCTTTCTTT	CSVEVTEAFF
few	TRBV29-1	TRBJ2-7	-	TGCAGCGTTGGATGGACGTCCTCCTACGAGCAGTACTTC	CSVGWTSSYEQYF
few	TRBV14	TRBJ1-2	-	TGTGCCAGCAGCCAAACGCTACAGGCAAACTATGGCTACACCTTC	CASSQTLQANYGYTF
few	TRBV29-1	TRBJ2-3	TRBD2	TGCAGCGTTGAGCGGGGGGGGGAAGATACGCAGTATTTT	CSVERGGEDTQYF
-	TRBV29-1	TRBJ2-3	-	TGCAGCCTTCACGAAGGGGGATTTCGCACAGATACGCAGTATTTT	CSLHEGGFRTDTQYF
-	TRBV5-1	TRBJ1-2	-	TGCGCCAGCAGCTTGGGCAGGGGCTATGGCTACACCTTC	CASSLGRGYGYTF